The 21 T cell receptor beta chains listed next were all sequenced from one sample in a study of blood T cell repertoires in COVID-19. Sequencing used immunoSEQ multiplex PCR; TCRdb keeps in-frame clones, though not all of them. The sample shows approximately 250,000 clones, approximately 81% of them seen only once. The material sequenced was peripheral blood. The source of these receptors is a man aged 55 to 70 with acute or convalescent COVID-19.

This chain connects TRBV9 to TRBJ2-1; 11 bases agree with TRBD2. V lost 4 bases to trimming and J lost 5 bases; unmatched junction nucleotides: 5. Germline CDR1 SGDLS, CDR2 YYNGEE. The CDR3 runs to 15 residues. The CDR3, as DNA: TGTGCCAGCAGCCATGGGACTAGCGGAAACAATGAGCAGTTCTTC. Its translation is CASSHGTSGNNEQFF.

The CDR3 here is CASSYSSASSYNEQFF. The DNA for the CDR3 is TGTGCCAGCAGTTACTCGTCCGCGAGCTCCTACAATGAGCAGTTCTTC. This chain links TRBV6-5 with TRBJ2-1; D remains ambiguous. Looked up from germline, CDR1 is MNHEY and CDR2 is SVGAGI. This CDR3 spans 16 amino acids. Trimming cost V 0 bases and J 0 bases, with 9 bases left between them.

This clone ranks as medium-sized (0.01 to 0.1%). This chain uses TRBV28 with TRBJ2-7; tentative D call: TRBD2 (5 bases). The CDR3 length is 11 residues. CDR1 MDHEN and CDR2 SYDVKM come from the germline V gene. The ends were cut back, 5 bases at V and 7 bases at J, with 9 bases in the middle. For the CDR3, the DNA is TGTGCCAGCAGTCCGGGGAGAGAGCAGTACTTC. Its translation is CASSPGREQYF.

This chain uses TRBV21-1 with TRBJ2-7; the table's TRBD2 call for D was not verified on the DNA. TRBV21-1 is given as a pseudogene. This CDR3 spans 9 amino acids. The CDR3 spells CASRREQYF. The CDR3 DNA reads TGTGCCAGCAGACGGGAGCAGTACTTC.

This clone came up once. The V call is TRBV10-3, the J call TRBJ2-7; 10 nucleotides match TRBD1. CDR1 ENHRY and CDR2 SYGVKD come from the germline V gene. This CDR3 has 14 residues. V dropped 6 bases and J dropped 7; count of bases not matched to a gene: 9. CDR3 protein: CAIRTPGQGIEQYF. The CDR3 bases are TGTGCCATCAGAACCCCGGGACAGGGGATTGAGCAGTACTTC.

This chain uses TRBV7-2 with TRBJ2-1; 8 bases are shared with TRBD2. CDR3 length: 16 residues. Per germline, CDR1 SGHTA and CDR2 FQGNSA. Germline trimming cut 5 bases from V and 2 bases from J; bases unmatched to any gene: 8. CDR3 bases: TGTGCCAGCAGCACAAAGCGGGGGACGACCTACAATGAGCAGTTCTTC. Its translation: CASSTKRGTTYNEQFF.

The chain joins TRBV5-1 to TRBJ1-2, with TRBD1 matching 11 bases. After removal of 4 bases from V and 8 bases from J, the junction contained 7 bases not matched to a gene. The germline V gene encodes CDR1 SGHRS and CDR2 YFSETQ. The CDR3 is 14 residues long. CDR3 region: CASSTGQGAAGYTF. The DNA for the CDR3 is TGCGCCAGCAGCACAGGACAGGGGGCGGCCGGCTACACCTTC.

This CDR3 reads CASSESWQGNTEAFF. DNA of the CDR3: TGTGCCAGCAGTGAATCGTGGCAGGGGAACACTGAAGCTTTCTTT. The chain has TRBV25-1 and TRBJ1-1; tentative D call: TRBD1 (5 bases). This CDR3 is 15 amino acids long. CDR1 is MGHDK and CDR2 is SYGVNS in the germline V gene. Between the trimmed V and J ends, which lost 1 base and 1 base, there was a span of 10 bases.

This clone occurred once. The chain has TRBV18 and TRBJ1-4; D is unclear. The germline V and J ends were trimmed by 3 bases and 11 bases, with 16 bases remaining between them. Germline V gene lookup returns CDR1 KGHSH and CDR2 LQKENI. There are 14 residues in the CDR3. The CDR3 is CASSPPGFSPKLFF. The CDR3 coding sequence is TGTGCCAGCTCACCTCCGGGGTTTTCTCCTAAACTGTTTTTT.

CDR3 sequence: CATVAGPSGANVLTF. In DNA form, the CDR3 reads TGTGCCACGGTAGCGGGCCCCTCTGGGGCCAACGTCCTGACTTTC. The chain is built from TRBV19 and TRBJ2-6, with TRBD2 matching 7 bases. The CDR3 loop spans 15 amino acids. The junction had 6 bases not matched to a gene; V was cut back by 10 bases and J by 0 bases. Germline CDR1 and CDR2: LNHDA and SQIVND (reference sequence).

The chain recombines TRBV5-6 with TRBJ1-4; 10 bases line up with TRBD1. The CDR3 spans 17 residues. Unmatched junction bases numbered 7, after V lost 4 bases and J lost 1 base. The germline gives CDR1 SGHDT, CDR2 YYEEEE. The CDR3 loop reads CASSPTGGFGTNEKLFF. In nucleotides, the CDR3 is TGTGCCAGCAGCCCGACAGGGGGCTTTGGAACTAATGAAAAACTGTTTTTT.

The genes are TRBV19 and TRBJ2-3, with TRBD1 as a possible D gene (5 bases). CDR1 is LNHDA, CDR2 SQIVND, per germline (reference sequence). The CDR3 length is 14 residues. Trimming left V 8 bases short and J 2 bases short, with 14 bases between. DNA for the CDR3: TGTGCCAGTGCCAGCATAGGGGACACAGATACGCAGTATTTT. This gives the protein CASASIGDTDTQYF.

The rearrangement links TRBV13 to TRBJ2-7, with no clear D. Looked up from germline, CDR1 is PRHDT and CDR2 is FYEKMQ (reference sequence). The CDR3 covers 13 residues. Trimming removed 3 bases at V and 3 bases at J, with 9 bases between. The CDR3 is CASSFATDYEQYF. The CDR3 bases are TGTGCCAGCAGCTTCGCAACAGACTACGAGCAGTACTTC.

In the case of this clone: This same CDR3 is encoded by further DNA sequences in the sample. V usage is TRBV5-1 and J usage is TRBJ2-1; D perhaps matches TRBD2 (6 bases). The germline V and J ends were trimmed by 4 bases and 1 base, with 12 bases remaining between them. The CDR3 is 15 residues long. Germline V gene data show CDR1 as SGHRS and CDR2 as YFSETQ. CDR3 in DNA: TGCGCCAGCAGCCTCGGGACTCAGTCCTACAATGAGCAGTTCTTC. Amino acids: CASSLGTQSYNEQFF.

The chain uses TRBV28 and TRBJ1-1, with 7 bases fitting TRBD1. The CDR3 is 13 amino acids. Germline V gene lookup returns CDR1 MDHEN and CDR2 SYDVKM. The trim removed 3 bases at V and 3 bases at J, leaving 1 base unmatched. In DNA form, the CDR3 reads TGTGCCAGCAGTTTGGACAGGTACACTGAAGCTTTCTTT. Translation gives CASSLDRYTEAFF.

V gene TRBV6-5 combines with J gene TRBJ1-6, with D maybe TRBD1 (6 bases). In germline, CDR1 is MNHEY, CDR2 SVGAGI. CDR3 size: 15 residues. With 2 bases removed from V and 9 bases from J, the gap between germline ends came to 14 bases. The CDR3 loop reads CASSYTTGSGSPLHF. The CDR3 DNA follows: TGTGCCAGCAGTTACACTACAGGGTCGGGTTCACCCCTCCACTTT.

The chain is built from TRBV9 and TRBJ1-1, with TRBD1 as a possible D gene (5 bases). Germline loops: CDR1 SGDLS, CDR2 YYNGEE. V was pared by 5 bases and J by 2 bases, with 10 bases between. The CDR3 length is 13 residues. The CDR3 DNA is TGTGCCAGCAGTCCAGGGCCTAACACTGAAGCTTTCTTT. Translated, it gives CASSPGPNTEAFF.

This clone was counted a few times. V and J are TRBV12-3 or TRBV12-4 and TRBJ1-5, with D uncertain. The CDR3 covers 12 residues. Deletions cut 7 bases from V and 1 base from J, with 5 bases between. CDR3 DNA sequence: TGTGCCAGCACCTACAGCAATCAGCCCCAGCATTTT. It codes for CASTYSNQPQHF.

The chain employs TRBV7-9 and TRBJ2-5; 10 nucleotides match TRBD1. The CDR3 length is 14 residues. The germline CDR1 and CDR2 sequences are SEHNR and FQNEAQ (reference sequence). The V segment lost 1 base and the J segment 6 bases; nucleotides outside the gene matches: 2. CDR3 amino acids: CASSLGQGAQTQYF. CDR3 nucleotide sequence: TGTGCCAGCAGCTTAGGACAGGGGGCCCAGACCCAGTACTTC.

V and J are TRBV5-1 and TRBJ1-1, with 7 bases aligning to TRBD1. The CDR3 is 15 amino acids. After removal of 6 bases from V and 0 bases from J, the junction contained 8 bases not matched to a gene. CDR1 is SGHRS and CDR2 is YFSETQ in the germline V gene. The CDR3 bases are TGCGCCAGCAACCAGGGACAGACCTTGAACACTGAAGCTTTCTTT. Its protein product is CASNQGQTLNTEAFF.

This clone was observed a few times. The CDR3, as DNA: TGTGCCAGCAGCCAAGATTGGATCTTAGCGGCCCAGAATGAGCAGTTCTTC. It specifies CASSQDWILAAQNEQFF. The rearrangement joins TRBV4-2 to TRBJ2-1; D is possibly TRBD2 (6 bases). V gave up 0 bases and J gave up 7 bases, with 19 bases separating them. CDR1 is LGHNA, CDR2 YNFKEQ, per germline. This CDR3 has 17 residues.